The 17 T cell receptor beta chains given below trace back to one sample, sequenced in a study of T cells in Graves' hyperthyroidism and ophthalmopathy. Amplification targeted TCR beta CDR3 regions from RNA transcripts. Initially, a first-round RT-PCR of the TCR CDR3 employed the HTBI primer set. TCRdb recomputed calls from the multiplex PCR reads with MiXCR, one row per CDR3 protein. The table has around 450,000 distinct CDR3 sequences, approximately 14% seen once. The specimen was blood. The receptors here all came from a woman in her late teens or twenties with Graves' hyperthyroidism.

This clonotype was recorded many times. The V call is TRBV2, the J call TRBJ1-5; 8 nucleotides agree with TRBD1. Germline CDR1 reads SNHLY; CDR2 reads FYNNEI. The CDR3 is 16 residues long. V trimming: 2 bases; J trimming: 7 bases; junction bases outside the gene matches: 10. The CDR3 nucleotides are TGTGCCAGCAGTGAAACAATCCAGGGGGCGGGCCAGCCCCAGCATTTT. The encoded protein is CASSETIQGAGQPQHF. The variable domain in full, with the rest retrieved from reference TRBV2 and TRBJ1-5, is EPEVTQTPSHQVTQMGQEVILRCVPISNHLYFYWYRQILGQKVEFLVSFYNNEISEKSEIFDDQFSVERPDGSNFTLKIRSTKLEDSAMYFCASSETIQGAGQPQHFGDGTRLSIL.

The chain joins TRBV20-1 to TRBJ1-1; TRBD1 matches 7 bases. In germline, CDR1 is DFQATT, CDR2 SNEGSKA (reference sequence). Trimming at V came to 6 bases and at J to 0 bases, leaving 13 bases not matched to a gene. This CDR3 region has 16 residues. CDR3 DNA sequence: TGCAGTGCCCCCCCCCGGGACAGAATACTGAACACTGAAGCTTTCTTT. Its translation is CSAPPRDRILNTEAFF.

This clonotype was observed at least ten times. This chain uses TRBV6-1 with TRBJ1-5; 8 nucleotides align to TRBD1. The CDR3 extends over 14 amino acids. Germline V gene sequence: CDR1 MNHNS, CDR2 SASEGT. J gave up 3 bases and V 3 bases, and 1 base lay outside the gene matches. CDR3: CASSEGQANQPQHF. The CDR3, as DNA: TGTGCCAGCAGTGAGGGACAGGCCAATCAGCCCCAGCATTTT.

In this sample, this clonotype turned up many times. The CDR3 spells CASSRIGSANEQFF. The CDR3 DNA is TGTGCCAGCAGTCGCATAGGATCTGCCAATGAGCAGTTCTTC. The chain carries TRBV6-2 or TRBV6-3 and TRBJ2-1; D gene ambiguous. Germline loops: CDR1 MNHEY, CDR2 SVGEGT. Deletions cut 5 bases from V and 6 bases from J, with 14 bases between. The CDR3 sequence is 14 residues long.

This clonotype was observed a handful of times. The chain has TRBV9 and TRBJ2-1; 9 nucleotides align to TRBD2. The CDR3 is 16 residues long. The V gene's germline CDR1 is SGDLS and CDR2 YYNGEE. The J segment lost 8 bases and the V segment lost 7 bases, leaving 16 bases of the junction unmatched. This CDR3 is CASGGGGRALLDEQFF. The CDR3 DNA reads TGTGCCAGCGGCGGGGGCGGGAGGGCTTTACTTGATGAGCAGTTCTTC.

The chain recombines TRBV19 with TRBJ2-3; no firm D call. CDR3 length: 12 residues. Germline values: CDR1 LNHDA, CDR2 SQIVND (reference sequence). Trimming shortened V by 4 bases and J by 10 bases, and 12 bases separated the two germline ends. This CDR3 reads CASSKSPPPQYF. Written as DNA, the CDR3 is TGTGCCAGTAGTAAATCACCCCCTCCGCAGTATTTT.

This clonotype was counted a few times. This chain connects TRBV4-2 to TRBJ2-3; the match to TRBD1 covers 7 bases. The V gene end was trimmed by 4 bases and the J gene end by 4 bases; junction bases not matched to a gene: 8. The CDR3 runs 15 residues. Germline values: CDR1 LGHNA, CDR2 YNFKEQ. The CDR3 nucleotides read TGTGCCAGCAGCCCCCGGACAGGAGAGGCAGATACGCAGTATTTT. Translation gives CASSPRTGEADTQYF.

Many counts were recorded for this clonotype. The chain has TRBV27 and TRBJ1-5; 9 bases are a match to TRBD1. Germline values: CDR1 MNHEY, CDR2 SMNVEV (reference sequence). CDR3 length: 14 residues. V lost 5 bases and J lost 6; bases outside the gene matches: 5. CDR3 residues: CASSVTGGGQPQHF. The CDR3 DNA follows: TGTGCCAGCAGTGTCACAGGGGGCGGTCAGCCCCAGCATTTT.

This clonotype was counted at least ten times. The chain's CDR3 is CASSLVGNSYNEQFF. As DNA, the CDR3 is TGTGCCAGCAGCTTAGTCGGTAACTCCTACAATGAGCAGTTCTTC. V is TRBV7-2 and J is TRBJ2-1; D not resolved. The CDR3 totals 15 residues. Looked up from germline, CDR1 is SGHTA and CDR2 is FQGNSA. V gave up 1 base and J gave up 0 bases, with 7 bases separating them.

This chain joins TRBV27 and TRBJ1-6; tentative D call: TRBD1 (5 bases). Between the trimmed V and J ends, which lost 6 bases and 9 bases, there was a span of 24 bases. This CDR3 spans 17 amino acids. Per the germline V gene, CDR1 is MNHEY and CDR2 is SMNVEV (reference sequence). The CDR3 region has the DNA TGTGCCAGCAGCTTCAAACCCCAGCCAGGGCTCGGTTCACCCCTCCACTTT. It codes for CASSFKPQPGLGSPLHF.

The CDR3 reads CASSEGGGPFSYEQYF. DNA for the CDR3: TGTGCCAGCAGTGAAGGCGGCGGGCCTTTCTCCTACGAGCAGTACTTC. The chain recombines TRBV6-1 with TRBJ2-7; perhaps TRBD2 as D (5 bases). The CDR3 consists of 16 residues. In germline, CDR1 is MNHNS, CDR2 SASEGT. Trimming stripped 1 base from V and 0 bases from J, with 13 bases between.

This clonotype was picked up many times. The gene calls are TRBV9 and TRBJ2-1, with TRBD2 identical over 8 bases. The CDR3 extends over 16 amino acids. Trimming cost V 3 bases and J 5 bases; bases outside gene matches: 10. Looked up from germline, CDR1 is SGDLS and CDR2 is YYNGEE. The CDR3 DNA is TGTGCCAGCAGCGCAAAAGCGGGAGTCTTCAACAATGAGCAGTTCTTC. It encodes CASSAKAGVFNNEQFF. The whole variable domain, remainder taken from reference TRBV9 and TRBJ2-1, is DSGVTQTPKHLITATGQRVTLRCSPRSGDLSVYWYQQSLDQGLQFLIQYYNGEERAKGNILERFSAQQFPDLHSELNLSSLELGDSALYFCASSAKAGVFNNEQFFGPGTRLTVL.

The CDR3 region has the DNA TGTGCCAGCAGTGAAAATTGGAAAAGGAAAACTCAGCCCCAGCATTTT. Translation: CASSENWKRKTQPQHF. The J gene is TRBJ1-5, the V gene TRBV2; D is undetermined. The germline gives CDR1 SNHLY, CDR2 FYNNEI. CDR3 length equals 16 residues. With 2 bases removed from V and 6 bases from J, the gap between germline ends came to 17 bases.

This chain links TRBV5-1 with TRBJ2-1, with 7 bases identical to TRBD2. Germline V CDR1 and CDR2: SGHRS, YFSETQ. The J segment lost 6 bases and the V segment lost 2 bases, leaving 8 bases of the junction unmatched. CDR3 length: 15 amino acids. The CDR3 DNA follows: TGCGCCAGCAGCTTCTTTGCGGGAGCTGGCAATGAGCAGTTCTTC. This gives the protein CASSFFAGAGNEQFF.

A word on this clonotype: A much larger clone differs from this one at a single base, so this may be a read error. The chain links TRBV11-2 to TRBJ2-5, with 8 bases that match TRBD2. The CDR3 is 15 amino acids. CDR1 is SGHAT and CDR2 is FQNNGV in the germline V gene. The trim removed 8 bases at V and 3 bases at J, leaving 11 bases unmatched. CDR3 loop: CASLRTSQTEETQYF. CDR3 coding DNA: TGTGCCAGCTTGCGGACTAGCCAGACGGAAGAGACCCAGTACTTC.

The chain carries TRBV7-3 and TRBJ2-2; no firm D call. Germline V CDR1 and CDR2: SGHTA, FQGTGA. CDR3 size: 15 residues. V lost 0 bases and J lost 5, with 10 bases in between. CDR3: CASSLTPRLTGELFF. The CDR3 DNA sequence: TGTGCCAGCAGCTTAACTCCCCGTCTGACCGGGGAGCTGTTTTTT.

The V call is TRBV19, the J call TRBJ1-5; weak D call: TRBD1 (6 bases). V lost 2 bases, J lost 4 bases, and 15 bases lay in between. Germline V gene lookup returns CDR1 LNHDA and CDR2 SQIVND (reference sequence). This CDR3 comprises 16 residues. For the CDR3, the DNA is TGTGCCAGTAGTATAAGGCAGGGGTTTGGAAATCAGCCCCAGCATTTT. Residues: CASSIRQGFGNQPQHF.